This T cell receptor beta chain was documented in a study of persistence of HIV-infected CD4 T cells (TCRdb year 2020). Background on the whole study: CMV- and HIV-1 Gag-responding CD4+ T cells were isolated from ART-treated individuals so that antigen-driven clonal expansion of HIV-1-infected cells could be examined. Participants had been on suppressive ART for a median of roughly eight years. Peripheral blood samples of up to roughly 180 mL were collected at multiple time points, except for a couple of participants, who underwent leukapheresis at a single time point. Proviral sequencing was used to assess clonality among infected cells, whereas TCRbeta sequencing gauged the clonality of all cells within each sorted population. In the cross-participant TCR cluster analysis, about 8 participants were included for CMV and more than 5 participants were included for Gag.

The immunoSEQ hsTCRB assay version 4 in survey mode was used to sequence TCRbeta repertoires from genomic DNA. Genomic DNA was diluted to 7.5 to 10 ng/uL, and up to roughly 1 ug per sample was used for TCRbeta sequencing. Under the source paper's analysis protocol: ImmunoSeq Analyzer 3.0 was used for analysis of TCRbeta data, and diversity was computed on productive nucleotide rearrangements. The improved Chao index was used to estimate lower-bound TCR diversity, and the Gini coefficient was used to estimate clonality using the Immunarch R package. Nucleotide rearrangements that differed but encoded the same CDR3beta amino acid sequence were counted as separate clonotypes. Differential abundance analysis identified TCRbeta sequences significantly enriched in antigen-responding cells relative to anti-CD3/anti-CD28-activated cells. GLIPH2 clustered TCRs by predicted peptide-MHC specificity, both within individual participants and across merged participant data sets. TCRdb retrieved this table from immuneACCESS and kept in-frame rearrangements only. Not all clones are present; in checked studies, unresolved V genes account for under half, and no reason is known for the remainder. V and J calls and clone size come straight from that table; D and trimming were deduced from the DNA. The sample profile shows 25,000 to 35,000 clones; roughly four fifths of them were found once. The top ten clones comprise more than 0.85% of the sample.

Interpreted using the paper, the treatment or condition label stands for: suppressive antiretroviral therapy. Lysates of CMV-infected fibroblasts at about 9.3 ug/mL were used to stimulate the cells. Nonresponding CD40L-negative CD69-negative CD45RO-high memory CD4+ T cells were sorted as memory populations depleted of antigen-responding cells. HIV-1-infected adults in whom suppressive ART had been started during chronic infection were enrolled as participants. For at least 4 years, the participants' plasma HIV-1 RNA had been undetectable, below 50 copies/mL. To be included, participants needed a CD4+ T cell count above 400 cells/uL and a positive CMV serology. Before stimulation, PBMCs were isolated using density centrifugation and depleted of CD8+ T cells. For around 18 hours, the CD8-depleted PBMCs were stimulated with anti-CD28/CD49d costimulation, a CD40-blocking antibody, and enfuvirtide to prevent new infections. Cell sorting was done on a Beckman Coulter MoFlo Legacy or XDP sorter, and dead cells were excluded with propidium iodide. For samples with more than one million cells, genomic DNA was extracted with the QIAamp DNA Mini Kit, and for all other samples the Quick-DNA Microprep Kit was used.

Of note for this clone: Its antigen is currently not known. Per-base qualities were not stored, and no clone one base away is much larger.

General study outcomes and caveats: Few individuals were included in the study, and only a limited range of antigens was tested. Antigen-responding cells were enriched for degenerate expanded CDR3beta sequences, which suggests convergent selection of CD4+ responses to CMV and Gag. TCRbeta richness in CMV- and Gag-responding cells was significantly lower than in anti-CD3/anti-CD28-responding cells; CMV-responding cells had higher oligoclonality than CD3/CD28-stimulated and Gag-responding cells. Because the TCR analyses were done in bulk, restricting them to just the rare CMV-responding cells that actually carried HIV-1 proviruses was not possible. TCR oligoclonality correlated with proviral oligoclonality within the same sorted populations.

Relative to germline, V is missing 5 bases and J is missing 8 bases, with 4 bases of the junction outside any gene match. CDR1 and CDR2 are drawn from the germline V gene (reference sequence): MNHNY, SVGAGI. The CDR3 runs 13 residues from the cysteine to the phenylalanine. The DNA shown is the 39-base CDR3, in frame from base 1. The receptor chain draws on TRBV6-6 and TRBJ1-3; 9 bases in the junction line up with TRBD1. This receptor was taken from an adult man with HIV who was CMV-seropositive. The sequenced sample was CD4+ T cells sorted from PBMCs after approximately 19-hour stimulation, obtained from a patient who received antiretroviral therapy. What this sample's cell subset or site label stands for: CD40L-CD69- CD45RO-high memory CD4 T cells not responding to CMV lysate. The CDR3: CASSPQGAHTIYF. The bases read TGTGCCAGCAGTCCACAGGGGGCTCACACCATATATTTT.